Sequencing of this T cell receptor (beta chain) was carried out in a study of blood T cell repertoires in COVID-19. Assay used: immunoSEQ multiplex PCR; TCRdb lists only in-frame clones, some missing. This table holds 200,000 or so clones, roughly 84% found once. Sequenced input: peripheral blood. This clonotype was obtained from a man aged 35 to 55 with active or convalescent COVID-19.

The CDR3 DNA sequence: TGTGCCAGCAGCGGACCAGCGGGGGGGATCTACAATGAGCAGTTCTTC. Translation gives CASSGPAGGIYNEQFF. The chain recombines TRBV9 with TRBJ2-1; 10 bases are shared with TRBD2. The junction had 6 bases not matched to a gene; V was cut back by 3 bases and J by 3 bases. The germline V gene has CDR1 SGDLS and CDR2 YYNGEE. The CDR3 covers 16 residues.